One sample yielded the 15 T cell receptor beta chains listed below, sequenced in a study of cytomegalovirus exposure and HLA in healthy donors. PCR employed 60 Vbeta and 13 Jbeta primers. Only in-frame clones appear in the TCRdb table, and some are missing; sequencing was by immunoSEQ multiplex PCR. Here the sample spans roughly 98,000 clones, 75% to 80% being singletons. Material: PBMCs. The receptors were sampled from a female donor in good health and CMV-seronegative.

As regards this clone: Other nucleotide sequences from this sample produce the same CDR3. The chain links TRBV7-2 to TRBJ2-6, with D unresolved. From germline, CDR1 is SGHTA and CDR2 FQGNSA. V dropped 5 bases and J dropped 0 bases, with 5 bases sitting between them. The CDR3 length is 14 residues. CDR3 nucleotide sequence: TGTGCCAGCAGCCCCAGCTCTGGGGCCAACGTCCTGACTTTC. Its protein is CASSPSSGANVLTF.

The chain employs TRBV5-6 and TRBJ2-1, with a weak D call TRBD1 (5 bases). Trimming took off 4 bases at V and 8 bases at J, with 13 bases between the two ends. In germline, CDR1 is SGHDT, CDR2 YYEEEE. This CDR3 is built from 13 residues. The CDR3 region has the DNA TGTGCCAGCAGCCCGACAGAAGGCGATGAGCAGTTCTTC. Its translation: CASSPTEGDEQFF.

The J gene is TRBJ2-7, the V gene TRBV5-4, with D tentatively TRBD2 (7 bases). Germline CDR1 reads SGHNT; CDR2 reads YYREEE (reference sequence). Trimming stripped 5 bases from V and 3 bases from J, with 12 bases between. There are 13 residues in the CDR3. CDR3 bases: TGTGCCAGCAGAGCGGGGACAAGCTACGAGCAGTACTTC. Its translation is CASRAGTSYEQYF. Complete variable domain (other parts from reference TRBV5-4 and TRBJ2-7): ETGVTQSPTHLIKTRGQQVTLRCSSQSGHNTVSWYQQALGQGPQFIFQYYREEENGRGNFPPRFSGLQFPNYSSELNVNALELDDSALYLCASRAGTSYEQYFGPGTRLTVT.

The J gene is TRBJ1-5, the V gene TRBV29-1; D possibly corresponds to TRBD1 (6 bases). The CDR3 covers 15 residues. Germline-derived CDR1 and CDR2 are SQVTM and ANQGSEA. V dropped 6 bases and J dropped 3 bases, with 18 bases sitting between them. The chain's CDR3 is CSVKQGSGNNQPQHF. In nucleotides, the CDR3 is TGCAGCGTGAAACAGGGCAGTGGGAACAATCAGCCCCAGCATTTT.

The CDR3 nucleotides read TGTGCCAGTAGTATGCAGGGGGCGGCAGATACGCAGTATTTT. Translating gives CASSMQGAADTQYF. The chain links TRBV19 to TRBJ2-3; 8 bases fit TRBD1. Germline-derived CDR1 and CDR2 are LNHDA and SQIVND (reference sequence). V lost 3 bases and J lost 4; bases outside the gene matches: 3. The CDR3 consists of 14 residues.

The chain carries TRBV4-1 and TRBJ1-5; the match to TRBD1 covers 8 bases. The CDR3 consists of 14 residues. V dropped 4 bases and J dropped 4; count of bases not matched to a gene: 3. Germline V gives CDR1 MGHRA, CDR2 YSYEKL. The CDR3 loop reads CASSRTGGNQPQHF. The CDR3 DNA reads TGCGCCAGCAGCCGAACAGGGGGTAATCAGCCCCAGCATTTT.

This chain connects TRBV5-1 to TRBJ2-7, with a tentative D call TRBD1 (5 bases). Germline assignment: CDR1 SGHRS and CDR2 YFSETQ. The CDR3 totals 12 residues. Trimming cost V 7 bases and J 2 bases, with 10 bases left between them. The CDR3 region has the DNA TGCGCCAGCGCGCAGGACACCTACGAGCAGTACTTC. Translating gives CASAQDTYEQYF.

DNA of the CDR3: TGTGCCTGGAGTGTAAGCGACAGAGAAGCTTTCTTT. This sequence encodes CAWSVSDREAFF. The J gene is TRBJ1-1, the V gene TRBV30; maybe TRBD1 (5 bases). Trimming removed 0 bases at V and 8 bases at J, with 10 bases between. The germline V gene encodes CDR1 GTSNPN and CDR2 SVGIG (reference sequence). CDR3 length: 12 residues.

The rearrangement links TRBV11-1 to TRBJ1-2; TRBD1 might be the D (6 bases). The germline CDR1 and CDR2 sequences are SGHAT and FQDESV (reference sequence). The length of the CDR3 is 14 residues. V was trimmed by 5 bases and J by 4 bases, leaving 14 bases between them. CDR3 amino acids: CASSLLGTTYGYTF. Written as DNA, the CDR3 is TGTGCCAGCAGCCTGCTTGGGACAACCTATGGCTACACCTTC.

As for this clone: Its ends do not fully match the called genes, so a read error is possible. The V gene is TRBV7-9, the J gene TRBJ2-7, with TRBD2 matching 10 bases. The CDR3 runs 15 residues. Germline CDR1 reads SEHNR; CDR2 reads FQNEAQ (reference sequence). The CDR3 is CSSSLWTSGTYEQYF. The CDR3 nucleotides read TGTTCCAGCAGCTTATGGACTAGCGGAACCTACGAGCAGTACTTC.

The genes are TRBV11-2 and TRBJ2-7; D may be TRBD1 (5 bases). V was pared by 3 bases and J by 2 bases, with 17 bases between. CDR1 is SGHAT, CDR2 FQNNGV, per germline. The CDR3 consists of 16 residues. The CDR3 spells CASSFLGWGTAYEQYF. DNA of the CDR3: TGTGCCAGCAGCTTTCTGGGGTGGGGCACAGCCTACGAGCAGTACTTC.

V gene TRBV6-5 combines with J gene TRBJ1-5, with 9 bases fitting TRBD1. J was trimmed by 3 bases and V by 6 bases; bases with no gene match: 6. CDR3 length: 15 amino acids. Per the germline V gene, CDR1 is MNHEY and CDR2 is SVGAGI. CDR3 sequence (DNA): TGTGCCAGCAGAGCCGACAGGGGGGACAATCAGCCCCAGCATTTT. Its translation: CASRADRGDNQPQHF.

The gene calls are TRBV5-6 and TRBJ2-5, with 8 bases lining up with TRBD2. The CDR3 contains 16 residues. With V trimmed by 0 bases and J by 3 bases, 7 bases remained unmatched. In germline, CDR1 is SGHDT, CDR2 YYEEEE. The CDR3, as DNA: TGTGCCAGCAGCTTGGCCGGGGGGGGACCAAAAGAGACCCAGTACTTC. Translating it yields CASSLAGGGPKETQYF. Looking up the rest from reference TRBV5-6 and TRBJ2-5 gives the full variable domain: DAGVTQSPTHLIKTRGQQVTLRCSPKSGHDTVSWYQQALGQGPQFIFQYYEEEERQRGNFPDRFSGHQFPNYSSELNVNALLLGDSALYLCASSLAGGGPKETQYFGPGTRLLVL.

This clone was observed a few times. The rearrangement links TRBV2 to TRBJ1-2; tentatively, D is TRBD1 (5 bases). The CDR3 contains 13 residues. The V end was cut by 6 bases, the J end by 3 bases, with 11 bases between. Germline CDR1 SNHLY, CDR2 FYNNEI. CDR3 in amino acids: CASRGEGYYGYTF. CDR3 nucleotide sequence: TGTGCCAGCAGGGGGGAGGGGTACTATGGCTACACCTTC.

This clone came up a few times. J is TRBJ2-1 and V is TRBV9; maybe TRBD1 (6 bases). CDR1 and CDR2 (germline): SGDLS, YYNGEE. V was cut by 0 bases and J by 10 bases, with 8 bases left in between. This CDR3 is 12 amino acids long. The CDR3 nucleotides are TGTGCCAGCAGCGTAGGGGGGCGAGAGCAGTTCTTC. Protein sequence: CASSVGGREQFF.